Listed here are 13 T cell receptor beta chains from one sample, sequenced in a study of Ad26.COV2.S vaccination and SARS-CoV-2 variants. Documented treatment: about 20 received Ad26.COV2.S at low or high dose, single or two shots; about 5 received placebo; per-sample allocation not given. Sampling took place 63 days after the first vaccine or placebo injection. The data were produced by immunoSEQ multiplex PCR, yet TCRdb's version contains in-frame clones alone and is incomplete. The sample records approximately 400,000 clones, around 83% being singletons. Sequencing used peripheral blood, obtained in a trial of Ad26.COV2.S vaccine versus placebo. These TCRs come from a person aged 18-60 years who received the Ad26.COV2.S COVID-19 vaccine or a placebo.

This clone was seen a handful of times. The chain is built from TRBV7-9 and TRBJ1-2, with unresolved D. The CDR3 runs to 14 residues. Trimming took 5 bases from V and 0 from J, leaving 10 bases between them. From germline, CDR1 is SEHNR and CDR2 FQNEAQ (reference sequence). CDR3 nucleotides: TGTGCCAGCAGCCGCGGAGTTCCTAACTATGGCTACACCTTC. Its protein product is CASSRGVPNYGYTF.

The chain employs TRBV24-1 and TRBJ2-3; D unclear. CDR1 is KGHDR, CDR2 SFDVKD, per germline. The CDR3 sequence is 17 residues long. Between the trimmed V and J ends, which lost 7 bases and 6 bases, there was a span of 25 bases. The CDR3 here is CATRPKKESPSTDTQYF. CDR3 nucleotide sequence: TGTGCCACCAGACCCAAAAAGGAGTCCCCATCTACCGATACGCAGTATTTT.

The chain employs TRBV9 and TRBJ2-1; 12 bases match TRBD2. This CDR3 has 16 residues. CDR1 and CDR2 from the germline V gene are SGDLS and YYNGEE. Trimming cost V 0 bases and J 8 bases; bases outside gene matches: 6. The CDR3 loop is CASSVAGTSGLYEQFF. The CDR3 DNA reads TGTGCCAGCAGCGTAGCCGGGACTAGCGGGCTCTATGAGCAGTTCTTC.

The chain is built from TRBV6-5 and TRBJ2-1; no clear D. The CDR3 runs 15 residues. V gave up 4 bases and J gave up 0 bases, with 10 bases separating them. Per germline, CDR1 MNHEY and CDR2 SVGAGI. The CDR3 is CASSLTDSSYNEQFF. The DNA for the CDR3 is TGTGCCAGCAGTTTGACGGATAGCTCCTACAATGAGCAGTTCTTC.

As for this clone: At the DNA level, this CDR3 is encoded by other sequences in the same sample as well. The chain combines TRBV7-2 with TRBJ2-7; unclear D gene. The V gene's germline CDR1 is SGHTA and CDR2 FQGNSA. This CDR3 region has 14 residues. Trimming removed 1 base at V and 0 bases at J, with 7 bases between. The CDR3 region has the DNA TGTGCCAGCAGCTTAGGTGGGAACTCCTACGAGCAGTACTTC. It yields the protein CASSLGGNSYEQYF.

This sequence joins TRBV6-5 and TRBJ1-2; TRBD1 might be the D (6 bases). Germline CDR1 MNHEY, CDR2 SVGAGI. V was pared by 0 bases and J by 4 bases, with 9 bases between. The length of the CDR3 is 14 residues. CDR3 sequence: CASSYSQGIYGYTF. The CDR3 DNA follows: TGTGCCAGCAGTTACTCTCAGGGGATCTATGGCTACACCTTC.

The chain joins TRBV6-5 to TRBJ2-7, with 10 bases identical to TRBD1. Germline V gene data show CDR1 as MNHEY and CDR2 as SVGAGI. After removal of 9 bases from V and 1 base from J, the junction contained 9 bases not matched to a gene. This CDR3 is built from 15 residues. The CDR3 is CASSFPGQGSYEQYF. CDR3 bases: TGTGCCAGTTCCTTTCCGGGACAGGGGTCCTACGAGCAGTACTTC.

The chain links TRBV28 to TRBJ2-1; 10 nucleotides align to TRBD2. This CDR3 is built from 15 residues. From germline, CDR1 is MDHEN and CDR2 SYDVKM. V trimming: 5 bases; J trimming: 4 bases; junction bases outside the gene matches: 5. The CDR3 region is CASSASGGPYNEQFF. The CDR3 DNA follows: TGTGCCAGCAGTGCTAGCGGGGGCCCATACAATGAGCAGTTCTTC.

Notes on this clone: Mismatch with germline at one junction end may stem from a read error. This sequence joins TRBV3-1 (or the pseudogene TRBV3-2) and TRBJ2-1; 7 nucleotides line up with TRBD1. Looked up from germline, CDR1 is LGHDT and CDR2 is YNNKEL (reference sequence). The CDR3 has 11 amino acids. The CDR3 loop reads CASSQGTGTLF. The CDR3 bases are TGTGCCAGCAGCCAAGGGACAGGAACGCTCTTC.

V usage is TRBV27 and J usage is TRBJ2-1; 7 bases fit TRBD1. Germline V CDR1 and CDR2: MNHEY, SMNVEV (reference sequence). The CDR3 runs 14 residues. The V gene end was trimmed by 3 bases and the J gene end by 9 bases; junction bases not matched to a gene: 8. DNA for the CDR3: TGTGCCAGCAGTTTTGGTAGGGGGCAGTCTGAGCAGTTCTTC. Protein sequence: CASSFGRGQSEQFF.

This clone was seen once. The V and J genes are TRBV18 and TRBJ2-1; D unresolved. Trimming pared 6 bases from V and 7 bases from J, leaving 19 bases between. Germline CDR1 KGHSH, CDR2 LQKENI. The CDR3 is 15 residues long. The CDR3 is CASSQKGPPLNEQFF. CDR3 bases: TGTGCCAGCTCTCAGAAAGGCCCCCCTTTGAATGAGCAGTTCTTC.

This rearrangement joins TRBV11-3 to TRBJ2-7, with 7 bases identical to TRBD1. This CDR3 spans 12 amino acids. V trimming: 5 bases; J trimming: 3 bases; junction bases outside the gene matches: 1. The germline V gene has CDR1 SGHNT and CDR2 YENEEA. CDR3 sequence: CASSRTGYEQYF. As DNA, the CDR3 is TGTGCCAGCAGCAGGACAGGCTACGAGCAGTACTTC. The variable domain in full, completed from reference TRBV11-3 and TRBJ2-7, reads EAGVVQSPRYKIIEKKQPVAFWCNPISGHNTLYWYLQNLGQGPELLIRYENEEAVDDSQLPKDRFSAERLKGVDSTLKIQPAELGDSAVYLCASSRTGYEQYFGPGTRLTVT.

The chain couples TRBV19 to TRBJ2-2, with 7 bases aligning to TRBD1. The germline V gene encodes CDR1 LNHDA and CDR2 SQIVND (reference sequence). This CDR3 has 14 amino acids. The trim removed 6 bases at V and 5 bases at J, leaving 6 bases unmatched. The CDR3 spells CASRLGQSTGELFF. The DNA for the CDR3 is TGTGCCAGTAGACTGGGACAGTCGACCGGGGAGCTGTTTTTT.